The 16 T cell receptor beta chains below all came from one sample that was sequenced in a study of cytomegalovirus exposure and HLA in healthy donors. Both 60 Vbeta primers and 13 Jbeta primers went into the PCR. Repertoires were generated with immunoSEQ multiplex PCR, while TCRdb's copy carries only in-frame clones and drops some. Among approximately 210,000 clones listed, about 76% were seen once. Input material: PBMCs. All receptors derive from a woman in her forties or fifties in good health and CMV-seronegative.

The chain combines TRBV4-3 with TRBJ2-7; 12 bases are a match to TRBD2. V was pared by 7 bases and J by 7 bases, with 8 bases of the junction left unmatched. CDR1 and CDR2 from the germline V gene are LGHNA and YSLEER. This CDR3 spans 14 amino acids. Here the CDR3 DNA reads TGCGCCAGCACCCGACTAGCGGGAGTGGGTGAGCAGTACTTC. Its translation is CASTRLAGVGEQYF.

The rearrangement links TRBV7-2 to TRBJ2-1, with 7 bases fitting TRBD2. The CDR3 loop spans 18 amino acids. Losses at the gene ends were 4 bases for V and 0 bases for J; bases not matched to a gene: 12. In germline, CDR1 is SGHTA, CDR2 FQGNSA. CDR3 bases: TGTGCCAGCAGCTCGGACCCTAGCGGAGCTACCTCCTACAATGAGCAGTTCTTC. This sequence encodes CASSSDPSGATSYNEQFF.

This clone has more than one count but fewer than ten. The DNA of the CDR3 is TGTGCCAGCAGCGTAGGAGGGACACTTAACTATGGCTACACCTTC. This sequence encodes CASSVGGTLNYGYTF. The chain combines TRBV9 with TRBJ1-2; D might be TRBD1 (6 bases). Germline CDR1 and CDR2: SGDLS and YYNGEE. The CDR3 has 15 residues. The ends were cut back, 0 bases at V and 1 base at J, with 10 bases in the middle. The full variable domain, rest sourced from reference TRBV9 and TRBJ1-2, is DSGVTQTPKHLITATGQRVTLRCSPRSGDLSVYWYQQSLDQGLQFLIQYYNGEERAKGNILERFSAQQFPDLHSELNLSSLELGDSALYFCASSVGGTLNYGYTFGSGTRLTVV.

CDR3 coding DNA: TGTGCCAGCAGCTCTCACAGTGAGAACACTGAAGCTTTCTTT. As protein: CASSSHSENTEAFF. The chain has TRBV7-9 and TRBJ1-1; D is unclear. Trimming took 4 bases from V and 1 from J, leaving 10 bases between them. Germline assignment: CDR1 SEHNR and CDR2 FQNEAQ (reference sequence). The CDR3 length is 14 residues.

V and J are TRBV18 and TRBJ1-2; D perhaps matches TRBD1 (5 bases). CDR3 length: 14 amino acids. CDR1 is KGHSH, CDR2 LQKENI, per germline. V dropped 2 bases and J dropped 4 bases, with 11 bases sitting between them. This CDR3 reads CASSPNGGIYGYTF. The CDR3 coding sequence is TGTGCCAGCTCACCAAACGGGGGTATCTATGGCTACACCTTC.

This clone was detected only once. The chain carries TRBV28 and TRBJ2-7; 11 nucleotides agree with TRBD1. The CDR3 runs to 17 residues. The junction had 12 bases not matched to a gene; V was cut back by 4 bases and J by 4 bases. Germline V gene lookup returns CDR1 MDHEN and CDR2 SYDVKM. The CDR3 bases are TGTGCCAGCAGTTACTCCTTAGGACAGGGGGCTAGATACGAGCAGTACTTC. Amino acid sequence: CASSYSLGQGARYEQYF. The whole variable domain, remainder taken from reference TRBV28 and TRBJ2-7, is DVKVTQSSRYLVKRTGEKVFLECVQDMDHENMFWYRQDPGLGLRLIYFSYDVKMKEKGDIPEGYSVSREKKERFSLILESASTNQTSMYLCASSYSLGQGARYEQYFGPGTRLTVT.

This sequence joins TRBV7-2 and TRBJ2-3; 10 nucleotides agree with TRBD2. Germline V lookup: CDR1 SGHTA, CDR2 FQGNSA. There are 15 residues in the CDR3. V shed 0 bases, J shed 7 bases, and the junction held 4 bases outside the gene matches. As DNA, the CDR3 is TGTGCCAGCAGCTTAGCGCCTAGCGGGGGATATACGCAGTATTTT. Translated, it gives CASSLAPSGGYTQYF.

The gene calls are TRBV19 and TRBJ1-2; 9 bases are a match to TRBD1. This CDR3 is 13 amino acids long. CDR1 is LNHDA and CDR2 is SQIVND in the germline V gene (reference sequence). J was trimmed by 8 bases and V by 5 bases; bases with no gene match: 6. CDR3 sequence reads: CASSLQGARGYTF. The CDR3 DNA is TGTGCCAGTAGTTTACAGGGGGCGCGCGGCTACACCTTC.

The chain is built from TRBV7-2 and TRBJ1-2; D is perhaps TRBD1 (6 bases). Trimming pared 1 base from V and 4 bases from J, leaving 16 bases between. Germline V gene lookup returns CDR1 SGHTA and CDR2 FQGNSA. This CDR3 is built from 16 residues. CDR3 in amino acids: CASSLGGRGIPYGYTF. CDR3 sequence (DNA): TGTGCCAGCAGCTTAGGGGGCAGGGGAATCCCCTATGGCTACACCTTC.

CDR3 residues: CASSYRRGSKEYF. The CDR3 nucleotides are TGTGCCAGCAGCTACCGTCGCGGGAGTAAGGAGTACTTC. The genes are TRBV7-8 and TRBJ2-7; 7 bases line up with TRBD2. Germline trimming cut 4 bases from V and 11 bases from J; bases unmatched to any gene: 11. Germline values: CDR1 SGHVS, CDR2 FQNEAQ. This CDR3 is 13 amino acids long.

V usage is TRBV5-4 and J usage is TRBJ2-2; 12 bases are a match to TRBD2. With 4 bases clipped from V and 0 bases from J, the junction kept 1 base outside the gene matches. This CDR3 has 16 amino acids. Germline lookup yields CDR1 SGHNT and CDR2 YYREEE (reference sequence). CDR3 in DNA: TGTGCCAGCAGCAGGACTAGCGGGACGAACACCGGGGAGCTGTTTTTT. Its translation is CASSRTSGTNTGELFF.

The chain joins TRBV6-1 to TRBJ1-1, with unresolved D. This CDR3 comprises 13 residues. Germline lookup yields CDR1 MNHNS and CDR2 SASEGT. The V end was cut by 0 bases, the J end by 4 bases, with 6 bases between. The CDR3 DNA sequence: TGTGCCAGCAGTGAAGCCCGGGGCACTGAAGCTTTCTTT. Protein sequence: CASSEARGTEAFF.

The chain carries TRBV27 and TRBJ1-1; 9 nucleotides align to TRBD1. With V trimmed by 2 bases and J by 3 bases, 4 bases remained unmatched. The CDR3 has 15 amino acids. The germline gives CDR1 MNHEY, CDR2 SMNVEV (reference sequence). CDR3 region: CASSLGTGWDTEAFF. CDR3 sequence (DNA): TGTGCCAGCAGTTTAGGGACAGGGTGGGACACTGAAGCTTTCTTT.

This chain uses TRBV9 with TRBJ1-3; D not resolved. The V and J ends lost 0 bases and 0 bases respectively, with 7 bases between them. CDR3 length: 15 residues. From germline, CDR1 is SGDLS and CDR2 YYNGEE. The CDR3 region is CASSVGTGSGNTIYF. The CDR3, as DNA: TGTGCCAGCAGCGTAGGAACCGGCTCTGGAAACACCATATATTTT.

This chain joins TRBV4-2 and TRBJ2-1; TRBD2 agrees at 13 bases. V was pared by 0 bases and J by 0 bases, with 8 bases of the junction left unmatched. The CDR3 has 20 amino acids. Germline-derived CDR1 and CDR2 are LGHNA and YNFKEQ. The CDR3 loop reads CASSQEGGLAGSISYNEQFF. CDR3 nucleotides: TGTGCCAGCAGCCAAGAGGGGGGACTAGCGGGATCAATCTCCTACAATGAGCAGTTCTTC.

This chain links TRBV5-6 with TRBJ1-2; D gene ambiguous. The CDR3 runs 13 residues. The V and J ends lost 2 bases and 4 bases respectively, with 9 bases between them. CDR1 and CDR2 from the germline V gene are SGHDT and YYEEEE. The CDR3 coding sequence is TGTGCCAGCAGCTTCGGAGTGACCTATGGCTACACCTTC. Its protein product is CASSFGVTYGYTF.